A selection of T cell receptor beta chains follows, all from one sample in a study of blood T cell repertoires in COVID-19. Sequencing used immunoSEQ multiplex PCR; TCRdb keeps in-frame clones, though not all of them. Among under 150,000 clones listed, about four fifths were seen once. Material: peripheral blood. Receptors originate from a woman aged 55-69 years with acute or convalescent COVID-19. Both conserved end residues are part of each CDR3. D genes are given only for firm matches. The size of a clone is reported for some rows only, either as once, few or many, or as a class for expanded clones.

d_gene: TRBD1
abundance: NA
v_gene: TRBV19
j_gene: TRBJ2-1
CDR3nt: TGTGCCAGTAGTACCGGGACAGGGAACAATGAGCAGTTCTTC
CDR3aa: CASSTGTGNNEQFF

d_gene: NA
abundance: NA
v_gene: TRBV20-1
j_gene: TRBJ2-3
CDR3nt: TGCAGTGCTAGTTTCCGTGCCCACGAATTCACAACAGATACGCAGTATTTT
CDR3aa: CSASFRAHEFTTDTQYF

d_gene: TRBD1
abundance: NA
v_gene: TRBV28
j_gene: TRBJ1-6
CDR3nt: TGTGCCAGCAGTTCCCCTTCAGGGGGCGGTGGGTCACCCCTCCACTTT
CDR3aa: CASSSPSGGGGSPLHF

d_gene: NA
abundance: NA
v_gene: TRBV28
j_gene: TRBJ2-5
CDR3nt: TGTGCCAGCAGTTTCGACAGTGATCAAGAGACCCAGTACTTC
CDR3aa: CASSFDSDQETQYF

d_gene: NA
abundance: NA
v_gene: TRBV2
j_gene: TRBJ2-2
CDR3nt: TGTGCCAGCAGTGACTCAGGGCCGAACACCGGGGAGCTGTTTTTT
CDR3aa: CASSDSGPNTGELFF

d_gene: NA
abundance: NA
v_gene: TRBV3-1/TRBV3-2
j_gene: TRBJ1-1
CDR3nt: TGTGCCAGCAGCCAAGCGCTTTTGGGCTTGAACACTGAAGCTTTCTTT
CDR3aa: CASSQALLGLNTEAFF

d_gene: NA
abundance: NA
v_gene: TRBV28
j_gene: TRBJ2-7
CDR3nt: TGTGCCAGCAGTTTTGGGGTGGGGCAGCTCTGGAGTCGTGGGGCCTACGAGCAGTACTTC
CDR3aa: CASSFGVGQLWSRGAYEQYF

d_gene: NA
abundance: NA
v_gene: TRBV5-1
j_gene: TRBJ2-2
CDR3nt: TGCGCCAGCAGCGTGACTGGCCCTGTGGAGCTGTTTTTT
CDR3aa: CASSVTGPVELFF

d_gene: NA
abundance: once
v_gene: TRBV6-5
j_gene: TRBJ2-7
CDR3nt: TGTGCCAGCAGCCGAATGACAGGGAGGACCTACGAGCAGTACTTC
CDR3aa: CASSRMTGRTYEQYF

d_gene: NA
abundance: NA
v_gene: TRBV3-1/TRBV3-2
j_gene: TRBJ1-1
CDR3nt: TGTGCCAGCAGCCAACTGGGAGTGACTGAAGCTTTCTTT
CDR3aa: CASSQLGVTEAFF